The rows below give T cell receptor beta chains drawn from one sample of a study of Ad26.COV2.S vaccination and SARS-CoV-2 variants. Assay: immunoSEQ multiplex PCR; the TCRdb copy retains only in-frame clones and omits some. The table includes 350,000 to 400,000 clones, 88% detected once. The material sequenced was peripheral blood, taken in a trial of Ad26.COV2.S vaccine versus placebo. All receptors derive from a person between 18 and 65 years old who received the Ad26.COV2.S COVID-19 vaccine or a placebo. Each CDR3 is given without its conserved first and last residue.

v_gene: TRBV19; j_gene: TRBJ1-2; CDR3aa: ASSIRQIYGYT
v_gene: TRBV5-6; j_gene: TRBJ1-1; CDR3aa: ASSLDERNTEAF
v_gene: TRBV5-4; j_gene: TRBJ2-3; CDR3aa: ASSLATDTQY
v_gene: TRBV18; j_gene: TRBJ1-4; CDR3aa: ASSPQGVDEKLF
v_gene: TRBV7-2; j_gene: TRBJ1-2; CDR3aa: ASSLPSTGNYGYT
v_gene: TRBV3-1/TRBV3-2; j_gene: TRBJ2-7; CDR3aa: ASSYHRQSRYEQY
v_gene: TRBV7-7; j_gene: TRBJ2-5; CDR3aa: ASSNYVGAQETQY
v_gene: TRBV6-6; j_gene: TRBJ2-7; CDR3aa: ASSYAQGYEQY
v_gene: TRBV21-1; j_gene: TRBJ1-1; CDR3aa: ASSKQGGRTTVNTEAF
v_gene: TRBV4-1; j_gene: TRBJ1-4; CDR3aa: ASSLDGTFNEKLF
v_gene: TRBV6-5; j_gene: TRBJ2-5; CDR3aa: ASSRGPHGGDQY
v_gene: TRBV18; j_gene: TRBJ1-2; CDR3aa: ASSPGTAYGYT
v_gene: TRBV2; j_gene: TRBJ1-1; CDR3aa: ASSGRRDTEAF
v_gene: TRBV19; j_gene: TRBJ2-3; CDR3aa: ASSIAHDPDTQY
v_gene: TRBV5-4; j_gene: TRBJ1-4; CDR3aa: ASSPGGHEKLF
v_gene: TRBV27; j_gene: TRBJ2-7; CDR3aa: ASGHGTGSYEQY
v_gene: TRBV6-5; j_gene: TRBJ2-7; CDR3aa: ASSGLSSYEQY
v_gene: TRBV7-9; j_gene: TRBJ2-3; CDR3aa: ASSLGTISGTQY
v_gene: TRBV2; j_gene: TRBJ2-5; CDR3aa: ASRAETQY
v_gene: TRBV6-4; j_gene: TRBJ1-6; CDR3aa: ASSAGQDYNSPLH
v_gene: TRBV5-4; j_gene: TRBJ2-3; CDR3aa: ASSLEAGEADTQY
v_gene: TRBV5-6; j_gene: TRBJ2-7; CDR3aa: ASSLSAYNYEQY
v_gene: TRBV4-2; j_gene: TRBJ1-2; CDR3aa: ASSQVPSTGSYGYT
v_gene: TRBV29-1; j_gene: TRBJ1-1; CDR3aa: SVEFGNTEAF
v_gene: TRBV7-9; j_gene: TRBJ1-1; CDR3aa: ASSLGTGNTEAF
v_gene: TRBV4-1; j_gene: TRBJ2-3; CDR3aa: ASSQPPSRDTQY
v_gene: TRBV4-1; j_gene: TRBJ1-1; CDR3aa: ASSQDGQQNTEAF
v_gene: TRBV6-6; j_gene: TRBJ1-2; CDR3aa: ASSYSGGYNYGYT
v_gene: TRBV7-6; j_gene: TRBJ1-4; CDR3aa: ASSPEGGGEKLF
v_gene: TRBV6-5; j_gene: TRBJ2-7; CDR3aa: ASSYRRTGTYEQY
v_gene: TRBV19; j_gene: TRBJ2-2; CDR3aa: ASSTPRSGVSTGELF
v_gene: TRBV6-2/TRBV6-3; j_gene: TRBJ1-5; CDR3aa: ASSWVSNQPQH
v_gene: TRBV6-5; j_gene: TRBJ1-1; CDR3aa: ASSALGQTSAEAF
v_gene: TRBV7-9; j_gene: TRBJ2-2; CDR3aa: ASSLGRGGRVTGELF
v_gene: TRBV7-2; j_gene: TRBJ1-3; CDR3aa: ASSLSGFNGNTIY
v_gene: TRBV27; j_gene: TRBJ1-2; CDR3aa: ASSWDRTGVDEGYT
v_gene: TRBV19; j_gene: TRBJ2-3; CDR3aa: ASSIEGRGTDTQY
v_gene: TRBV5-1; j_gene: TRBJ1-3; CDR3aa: ASSSAGGYENTIY
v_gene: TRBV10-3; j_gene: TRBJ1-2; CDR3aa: AISVEGSASGGYT
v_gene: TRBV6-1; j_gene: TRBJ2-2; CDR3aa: ASSEGRNTGELF
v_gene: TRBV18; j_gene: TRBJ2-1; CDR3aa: ASSPPVTGNEQF
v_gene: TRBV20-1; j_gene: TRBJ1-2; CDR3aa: SAARDNGYT
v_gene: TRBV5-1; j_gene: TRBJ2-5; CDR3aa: ASSSSGASQETQY
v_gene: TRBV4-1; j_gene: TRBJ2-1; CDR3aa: ASSQLGLAEQF
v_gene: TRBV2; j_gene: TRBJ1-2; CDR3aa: ASRGLTQNYGYT
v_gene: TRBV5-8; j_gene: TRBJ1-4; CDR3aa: ASSIGQGATNEKLF
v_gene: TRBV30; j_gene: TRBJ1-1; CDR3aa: AWSRSTEAF
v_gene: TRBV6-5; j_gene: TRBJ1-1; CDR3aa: ASNRGDSTEAF